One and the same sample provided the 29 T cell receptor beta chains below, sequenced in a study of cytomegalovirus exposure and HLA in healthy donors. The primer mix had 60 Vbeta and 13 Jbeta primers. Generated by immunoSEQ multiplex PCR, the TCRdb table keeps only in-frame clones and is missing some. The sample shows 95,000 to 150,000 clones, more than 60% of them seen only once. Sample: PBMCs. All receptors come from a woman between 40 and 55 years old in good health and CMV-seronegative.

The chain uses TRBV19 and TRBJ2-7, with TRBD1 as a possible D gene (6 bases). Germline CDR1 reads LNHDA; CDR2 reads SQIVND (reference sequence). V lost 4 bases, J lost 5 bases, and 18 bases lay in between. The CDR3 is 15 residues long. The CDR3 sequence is CASSRGTSPTDEQYF. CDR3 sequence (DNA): TGTGCCAGTAGTAGGGGGACATCTCCCACTGACGAGCAGTACTTC. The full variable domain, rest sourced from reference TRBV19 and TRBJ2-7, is DGGITQSPKYLFRKEGQNVTLSCEQNLNHDAMYWYRQDPGQGLRLIYYSQIVNDFQKGDIAEGYSVSREKKESFPLTVTSAQKNPTAFYLCASSRGTSPTDEQYFGPGTRLTVT.

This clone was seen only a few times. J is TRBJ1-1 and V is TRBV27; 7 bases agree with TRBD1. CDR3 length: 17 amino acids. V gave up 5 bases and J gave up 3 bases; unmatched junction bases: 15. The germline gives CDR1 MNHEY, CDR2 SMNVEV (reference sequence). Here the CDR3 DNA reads TGTGCCAGCAGTCAGCGACAGGGTAGCCCTTTCCACACTGAAGCTTTCTTT. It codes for CASSQRQGSPFHTEAFF.

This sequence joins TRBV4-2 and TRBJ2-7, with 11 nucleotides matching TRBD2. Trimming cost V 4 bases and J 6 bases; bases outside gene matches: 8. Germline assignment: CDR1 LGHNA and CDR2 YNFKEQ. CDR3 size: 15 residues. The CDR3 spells CASSLTTSGNSEQYF. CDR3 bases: TGTGCCAGCAGCCTAACGACTAGCGGGAACTCCGAGCAGTACTTC.

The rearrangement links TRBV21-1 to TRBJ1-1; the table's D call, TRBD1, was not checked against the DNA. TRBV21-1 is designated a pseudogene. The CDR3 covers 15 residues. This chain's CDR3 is CASNTEPGWDTEAFF. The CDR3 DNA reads TGTGCCAGCAATACAGAACCTGGGTGGGACACTGAAGCTTTCTTT.

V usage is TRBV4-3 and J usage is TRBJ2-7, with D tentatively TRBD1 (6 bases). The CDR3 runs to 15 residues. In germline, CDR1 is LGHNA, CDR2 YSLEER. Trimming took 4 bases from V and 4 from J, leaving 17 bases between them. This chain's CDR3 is CASSLQPDRGYEQYF. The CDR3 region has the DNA TGCGCCAGCAGCCTACAACCGGACAGAGGATACGAGCAGTACTTC.

CDR3: CASSQDAQVSNQPQHF. The CDR3 DNA reads as TGCGCCAGCAGCCAAGATGCACAGGTTAGCAATCAGCCCCAGCATTTT. This sequence joins TRBV4-3 and TRBJ1-5, with D maybe TRBD1 (5 bases). The length of the CDR3 is 16 residues. V shed 0 bases and J shed 0 bases, with 9 bases lying between them. Germline loops: CDR1 LGHNA, CDR2 YSLEER.

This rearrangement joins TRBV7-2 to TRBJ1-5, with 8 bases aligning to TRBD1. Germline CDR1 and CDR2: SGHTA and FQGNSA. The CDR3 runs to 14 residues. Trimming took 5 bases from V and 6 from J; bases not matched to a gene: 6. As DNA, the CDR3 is TGTGCCAGCAGCGGACAGGGATCCGGTCAGCCCCAGCATTTT. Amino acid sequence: CASSGQGSGQPQHF.

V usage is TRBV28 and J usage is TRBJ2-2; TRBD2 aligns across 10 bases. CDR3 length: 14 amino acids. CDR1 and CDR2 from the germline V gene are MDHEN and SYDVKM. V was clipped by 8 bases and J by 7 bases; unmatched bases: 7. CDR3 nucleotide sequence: TGTGCCAGCCGGCTAGCGGGAGCGAGCGGGGAGCTGTTTTTT. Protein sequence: CASRLAGASGELFF.

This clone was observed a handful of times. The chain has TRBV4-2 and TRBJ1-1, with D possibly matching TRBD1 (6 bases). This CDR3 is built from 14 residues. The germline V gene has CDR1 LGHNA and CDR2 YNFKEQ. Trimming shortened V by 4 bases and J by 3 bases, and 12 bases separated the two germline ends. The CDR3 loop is CASSPPGGDTEAFF. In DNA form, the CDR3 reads TGTGCCAGCAGCCCCCCTGGGGGCGACACTGAAGCTTTCTTT.

CDR3 DNA sequence: TGTGCCAGTAGGGACAGGTTCAACACCGGGGAGCTGTTTTTT. It encodes CASRDRFNTGELFF. This sequence joins TRBV19 and TRBJ2-2; 7 nucleotides line up with TRBD1. V shed 6 bases and J 2 bases; nucleotides not matched to a gene: 3. Per the germline V gene, CDR1 is LNHDA and CDR2 is SQIVND (reference sequence). The CDR3 loop spans 14 amino acids. Based on the CDR3 plus reference TRBV19 and TRBJ2-2, the full variable domain is DGGITQSPKYLFRKEGQNVTLSCEQNLNHDAMYWYRQDPGQGLRLIYYSQIVNDFQKGDIAEGYSVSREKKESFPLTVTSAQKNPTAFYLCASRDRFNTGELFFGEGSRLTVL.

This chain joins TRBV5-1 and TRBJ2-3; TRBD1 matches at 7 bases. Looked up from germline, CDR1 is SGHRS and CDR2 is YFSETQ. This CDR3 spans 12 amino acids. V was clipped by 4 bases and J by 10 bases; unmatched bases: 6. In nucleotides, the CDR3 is TGCGCCAGCAGCCCCCAGGGGGAGTCGCAGTATTTT. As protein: CASSPQGESQYF.

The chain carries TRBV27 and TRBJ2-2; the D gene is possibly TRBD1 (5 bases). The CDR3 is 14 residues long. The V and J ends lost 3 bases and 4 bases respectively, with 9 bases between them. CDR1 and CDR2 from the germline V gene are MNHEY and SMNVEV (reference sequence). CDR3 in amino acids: CASSLFQGTGELFF. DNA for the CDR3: TGTGCCAGCAGTTTGTTCCAGGGCACCGGGGAGCTGTTTTTT.

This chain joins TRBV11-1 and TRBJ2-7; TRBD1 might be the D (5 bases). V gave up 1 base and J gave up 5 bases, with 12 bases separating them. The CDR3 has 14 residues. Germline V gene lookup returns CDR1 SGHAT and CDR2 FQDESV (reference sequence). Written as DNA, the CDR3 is TGTGCCAGCAGCTTAGACCTGCAGGGTAACGAGCAGTACTTC. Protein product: CASSLDLQGNEQYF.

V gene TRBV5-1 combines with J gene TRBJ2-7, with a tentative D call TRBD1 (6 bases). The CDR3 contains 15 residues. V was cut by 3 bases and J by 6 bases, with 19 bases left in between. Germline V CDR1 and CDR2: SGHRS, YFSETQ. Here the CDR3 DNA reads TGCGCCAGCAGCTCGACCGCCGGGACAATGGGCGAGCAGTACTTC. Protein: CASSSTAGTMGEQYF.

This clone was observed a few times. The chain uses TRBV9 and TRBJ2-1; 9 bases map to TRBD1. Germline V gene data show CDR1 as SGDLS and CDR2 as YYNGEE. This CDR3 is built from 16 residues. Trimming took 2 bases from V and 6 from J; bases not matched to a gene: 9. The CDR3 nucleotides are TGTGCCAGCAGCGTGGGACAGGGTAATCCCCCCAATGAGCAGTTCTTC. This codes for CASSVGQGNPPNEQFF.

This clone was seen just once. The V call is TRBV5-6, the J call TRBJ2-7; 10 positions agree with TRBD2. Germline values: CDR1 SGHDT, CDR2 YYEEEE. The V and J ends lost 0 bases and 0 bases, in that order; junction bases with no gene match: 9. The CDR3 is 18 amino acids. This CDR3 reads CASSLGLSGGYTSYEQYF. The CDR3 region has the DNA TGTGCCAGCAGCTTGGGTCTTAGCGGGGGGTATACCTCCTACGAGCAGTACTTC.

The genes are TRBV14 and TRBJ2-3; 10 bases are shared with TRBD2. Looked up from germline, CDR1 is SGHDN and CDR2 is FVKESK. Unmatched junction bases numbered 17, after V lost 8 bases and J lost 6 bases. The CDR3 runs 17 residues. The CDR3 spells CASYEGSSGSTMDTQYF. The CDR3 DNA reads TGTGCCAGCTATGAGGGGTCTAGCGGGAGCACAATGGATACGCAGTATTTT.

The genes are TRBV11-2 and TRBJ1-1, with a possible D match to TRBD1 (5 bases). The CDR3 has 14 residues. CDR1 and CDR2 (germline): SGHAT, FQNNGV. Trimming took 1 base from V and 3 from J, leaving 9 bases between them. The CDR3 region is CASSLAGGDTEAFF. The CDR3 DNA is TGTGCCAGCAGCTTAGCAGGAGGGGACACTGAAGCTTTCTTT.

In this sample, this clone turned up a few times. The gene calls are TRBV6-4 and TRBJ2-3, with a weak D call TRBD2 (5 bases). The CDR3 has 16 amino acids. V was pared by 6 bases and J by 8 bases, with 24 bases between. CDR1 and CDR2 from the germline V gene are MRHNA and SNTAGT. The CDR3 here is CASRAPGDSPFGTQYF. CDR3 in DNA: TGTGCCAGCAGAGCCCCCGGGGATAGCCCGTTTGGTACGCAGTATTTT.

DNA of the CDR3: TGTGCCTGGGGGGGGGCGGGGGGCGCCGGCAATCAGCCCCAGCATTTT. This gives the protein CAWGGAGGAGNQPQHF. The chain uses TRBV30 and TRBJ1-5; perhaps TRBD1 as D (6 bases). CDR1 and CDR2 (germline): GTSNPN, SVGIG (reference sequence). The CDR3 is 16 residues long. Trimming shortened V by 5 bases and J by 2 bases, and 19 bases separated the two germline ends.

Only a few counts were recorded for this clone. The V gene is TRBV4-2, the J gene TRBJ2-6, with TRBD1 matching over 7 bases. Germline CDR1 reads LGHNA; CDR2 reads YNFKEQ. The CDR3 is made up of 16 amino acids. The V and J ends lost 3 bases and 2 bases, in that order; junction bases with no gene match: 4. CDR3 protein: CASSQAGGTGANVLTF. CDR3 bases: TGTGCCAGCAGCCAGGCAGGGGGAACTGGGGCCAACGTCCTGACTTTC.

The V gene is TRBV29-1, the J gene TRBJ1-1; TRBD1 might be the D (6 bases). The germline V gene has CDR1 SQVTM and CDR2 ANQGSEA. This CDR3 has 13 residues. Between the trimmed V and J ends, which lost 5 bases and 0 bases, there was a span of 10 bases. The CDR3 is CSVRWDMNTEAFF. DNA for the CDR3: TGCAGCGTTCGATGGGACATGAACACTGAAGCTTTCTTT.

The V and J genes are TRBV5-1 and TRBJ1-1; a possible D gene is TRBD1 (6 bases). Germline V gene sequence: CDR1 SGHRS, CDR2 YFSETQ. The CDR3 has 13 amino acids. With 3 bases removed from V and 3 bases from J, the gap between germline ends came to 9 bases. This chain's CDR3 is CASSSTGYTEAFF. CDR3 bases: TGCGCCAGCAGCTCAACAGGGTACACTGAAGCTTTCTTT. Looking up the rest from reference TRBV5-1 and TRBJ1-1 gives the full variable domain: KAGVTQTPRYLIKTRGQQVTLSCSPISGHRSVSWYQQTPGQGLQFLFEYFSETQRNKGNFPGRFSGRQFSNSRSEMNVSTLELGDSALYLCASSSTGYTEAFFGQGTRLTVV.

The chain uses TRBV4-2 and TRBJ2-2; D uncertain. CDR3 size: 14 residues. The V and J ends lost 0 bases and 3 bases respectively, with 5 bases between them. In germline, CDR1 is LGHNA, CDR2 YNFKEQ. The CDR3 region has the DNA TGTGCCAGCAGCCAAGATGGAGACACCGGGGAGCTGTTTTTT. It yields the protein CASSQDGDTGELFF.

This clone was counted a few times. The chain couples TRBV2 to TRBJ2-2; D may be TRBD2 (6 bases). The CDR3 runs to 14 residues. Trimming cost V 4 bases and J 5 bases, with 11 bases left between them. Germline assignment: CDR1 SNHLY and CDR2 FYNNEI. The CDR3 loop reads CASSGLGETGELFF. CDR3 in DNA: TGTGCCAGCAGTGGACTAGGGGAGACCGGGGAGCTGTTTTTT.

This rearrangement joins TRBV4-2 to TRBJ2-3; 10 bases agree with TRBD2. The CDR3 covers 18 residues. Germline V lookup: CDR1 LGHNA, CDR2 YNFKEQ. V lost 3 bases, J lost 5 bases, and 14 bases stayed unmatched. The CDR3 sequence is CASSQSVQRGGRVDTQYF. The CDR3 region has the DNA TGTGCCAGCAGCCAGTCCGTCCAGCGGGGGGGCCGGGTAGATACGCAGTATTTT.

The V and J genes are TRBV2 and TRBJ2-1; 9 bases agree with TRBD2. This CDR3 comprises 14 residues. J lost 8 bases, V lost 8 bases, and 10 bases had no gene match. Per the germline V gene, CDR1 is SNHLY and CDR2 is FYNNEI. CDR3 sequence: CASSPQRGAYEQFF. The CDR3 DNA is TGTGCCAGCTCCCCCCAGCGGGGGGCCTATGAGCAGTTCTTC.

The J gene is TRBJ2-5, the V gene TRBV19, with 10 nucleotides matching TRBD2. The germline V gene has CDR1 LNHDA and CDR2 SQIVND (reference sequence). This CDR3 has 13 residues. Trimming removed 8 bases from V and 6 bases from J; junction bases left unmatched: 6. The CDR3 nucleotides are TGTGCCAGTCGACCAGCGGGAGGGCAGACCCAGTACTTC. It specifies CASRPAGGQTQYF.

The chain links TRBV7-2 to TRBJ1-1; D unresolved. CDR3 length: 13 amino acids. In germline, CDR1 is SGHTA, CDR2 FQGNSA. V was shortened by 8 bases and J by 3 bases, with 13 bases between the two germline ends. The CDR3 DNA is TGTGCCAGCTGGGGTCAGAGGGACACTGAAGCTTTCTTT. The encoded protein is CASWGQRDTEAFF. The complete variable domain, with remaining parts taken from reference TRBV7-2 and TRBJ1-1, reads GAGVSQSPSNKVTEKGKDVELRCDPISGHTALYWYRQSLGQGLEFLIYFQGNSAPDKSGLPSDRFSAERTGGSVSTLTIQRTQQEDSAVYLCASWGQRDTEAFFGQGTRLTVV.